This entry lists 8 T cell receptor beta chains sequenced from one sample in a study of T cells in localized non-small cell lung cancer. Using immunoSEQ multiplex PCR, the repertoire was profiled, and TCRdb retains in-frame clones only, with some absent. The sample has about 1,900 clones; roughly 20% are singletons. Sequenced here: lung tumor tissue, sampled before any cancer treatment. The receptor set was obtained from a male donor aged 60 or older with stage II lung adenocarcinoma.

V usage is TRBV10-2 and J usage is TRBJ1-4, with D possibly matching TRBD1 (5 bases). The germline V and J ends were trimmed by 4 bases and 8 bases, with 17 bases remaining between them. This CDR3 contains 15 residues. Per the germline V gene, CDR1 is WSHSY and CDR2 is SAAADI. The CDR3, as DNA: TGCGCCAGCAGTGCGGCTCAGGGAGCTGGGGAAAAACTGTTTTTT. Protein sequence: CASSAAQGAGEKLFF.

This clone was observed a few times. The genes are TRBV13 and TRBJ2-5, with D tentatively TRBD1 or TRBD2 (5 bases each). The CDR3 is 13 amino acids. Germline V gives CDR1 PRHDT, CDR2 FYEKMQ (reference sequence). Between the trimmed V and J ends, which lost 1 base and 4 bases, there was a span of 7 bases. In DNA form, the CDR3 reads TGTGCCAGCAGCTTAGAGGGGAGAGAGACCCAGTACTTC. It encodes CASSLEGRETQYF.

The chain has TRBV25-1 and TRBJ2-2, with D possibly matching TRBD1 (6 bases). Germline assignment: CDR1 MGHDK and CDR2 SYGVNS. V was pared by 5 bases and J by 3 bases, with 13 bases between. The CDR3 runs to 15 residues. The CDR3 protein is CASSPGERDTGELFF. CDR3 sequence (DNA): TGTGCCAGCAGTCCAGGGGAGAGGGACACCGGGGAGCTGTTTTTT.

In this sample, this clone turned up a few times. V and J are TRBV19 and TRBJ1-4; TRBD1 matches at 8 bases. Germline lookup yields CDR1 LNHDA and CDR2 SQIVND (reference sequence). V lost 9 bases to trimming and J lost 6 bases; unmatched junction nucleotides: 6. This CDR3 is built from 13 residues. CDR3 nucleotide sequence: TGTGCCAGCTCCGGGACAGGCGATGAAAAACTGTTTTTT. As protein: CASSGTGDEKLFF.

Within the sample, this clone is medium-sized (0.01 to 0.1%). This rearrangement joins TRBV11-3 to TRBJ2-3; no reliable D call. Trimming pared 6 bases from V and 1 base from J, leaving 14 bases between. The CDR3 totals 15 residues. Germline-derived CDR1 and CDR2 are SGHNT and YENEEA. The CDR3 region has the DNA TGTGCCAGCAGGGGGTGGTTCGTCGGCACAGATACGCAGTATTTT. Translating gives CASRGWFVGTDTQYF. Complete variable domain (other parts from reference TRBV11-3 and TRBJ2-3): EAGVVQSPRYKIIEKKQPVAFWCNPISGHNTLYWYLQNLGQGPELLIRYENEEAVDDSQLPKDRFSAERLKGVDSTLKIQPAELGDSAVYLCASRGWFVGTDTQYFGPGTRLTVL.

The chain couples TRBV10-2 to TRBJ1-2; a weak D match, TRBD1 (6 bases). V gave up 4 bases and J gave up 6 bases, with 9 bases separating them. CDR3 length: 12 residues. The V gene's germline CDR1 is WSHSY and CDR2 SAAADI. As DNA, the CDR3 is TGCGCCAGCAGTGTCAGGGGTGATGGCTACACCTTC. This sequence encodes CASSVRGDGYTF.

The chain recombines TRBV11-3 with TRBJ2-5, with D perhaps matching TRBD1 or TRBD2 (5 bases each). V was cut by 1 base and J by 2 bases, with 8 bases left in between. CDR3 length: 14 residues. Germline-derived CDR1 and CDR2 are SGHNT and YENEEA. CDR3 bases: TGTGCCAGCAGCTTAGGGGGACCGCAAGAGACCCAGTACTTC. Translating it yields CASSLGGPQETQYF.

This clone has more than one count but fewer than ten. The chain links TRBV28 to TRBJ2-5; 7 bases fit TRBD2. From germline, CDR1 is MDHEN and CDR2 SYDVKM. The CDR3 is 14 amino acids. Germline trimming cut 4 bases from V and 3 bases from J; bases unmatched to any gene: 5. This chain's CDR3 is CASSSGTTKETQYF. In DNA form, the CDR3 reads TGTGCCAGCAGTTCCGGGACTACTAAAGAGACCCAGTACTTC.